This is a list of T cell receptor beta chains from one sample in a study of T cells in Graves' hyperthyroidism and ophthalmopathy. TCRdb ran MiXCR on the multiplex PCR reads and lists one entry per CDR3 protein. Counted here are hundreds of thousands of distinct CDR3 sequences, around 17% occurring once; the ten biggest clones make up about 18%. Sequencing used blood. The receptors shown here come from a woman younger than 30 with Graves' hyperthyroidism. CDR3s include the opening cysteine and the closing phenylalanine or tryptophan. Fields, in order: V gene, J gene, CDR3 protein.

V gene: TRBV19; J gene: TRBJ1-5; CDR3 protein: CASSLGPRAQHF
V gene: TRBV29-1; J gene: TRBJ2-3; CDR3 protein: CSVEEIADTQYF
V gene: TRBV4-1; J gene: TRBJ1-2; CDR3 protein: CASSQGQGGYGYTF
V gene: TRBV12-3/TRBV12-4; J gene: TRBJ2-2; CDR3 protein: CASRETSVHGELFF
V gene: TRBV27; J gene: TRBJ2-7; CDR3 protein: CASSPDSASPYEQYF
V gene: TRBV28; J gene: TRBJ2-7; CDR3 protein: CASSWLGLAFTSYEQYF
V gene: TRBV20-1; J gene: TRBJ2-1; CDR3 protein: CSARVPGSVRSNEQFF
V gene: TRBV20-1; J gene: TRBJ1-1; CDR3 protein: CSARVGSLNTEAFF
V gene: TRBV27; J gene: TRBJ2-1; CDR3 protein: CASSFTTSGVSYNEQFF
V gene: TRBV28; J gene: TRBJ2-7; CDR3 protein: CASSPPTGLYEQYF
V gene: TRBV20-1; J gene: TRBJ1-5; CDR3 protein: CSAGRDRKNQPQHF
V gene: TRBV20-1; J gene: TRBJ2-7; CDR3 protein: CSARDPGRGSTYEQYF